Below are 10 T cell receptor beta chains sequenced from a single sample in a study of T cell responses to AZD1222 COVID-19 vaccine (dated by TCRdb to about 2021). The receptor library was made with the immunoSEQ multiplex PCR assay. Here the immuneACCESS table is served through TCRdb, limited to in-frame sequences with V and J called. Missing clones are a known gap in these copies; in checked studies unresolved V genes cover under half, and the rest lacks a known reason. This sample has some 200,000 clones in its table, and about nine tenths of those were observed once. The top ten constitute 1.5% to 2% of the sample. The intended sense of this specimen's time point label: about 28 days (+/-7) after the second vaccine dose. Sequencing used peripheral blood, obtained 28 days after the second AZD1222 dose. The source of these receptors is an adult who received the AZD1222 COVID-19 vaccine.

The chain carries TRBV11-2 and TRBJ2-3, with 11 bases lining up with TRBD2. Germline V gives CDR1 SGHAT, CDR2 FQNNGV. V lost 5 bases to trimming and J lost 2 bases; unmatched junction nucleotides: 3. There are 15 residues in the CDR3. CDR3 DNA sequence: TGTGCCAGCAGCGGGACTAGCGGCTACACAGATACGCAGTATTTT. Protein: CASSGTSGYTDTQYF.

The rearrangement joins TRBV7-9 to TRBJ2-3; weak D call: TRBD2 (5 bases). CDR3 length: 17 residues. Germline assignment: CDR1 SEHNR and CDR2 FQNEAQ (reference sequence). V gave up 6 bases and J gave up 0 bases, with 19 bases separating them. CDR3 residues: CASRLPGVAASTDTQYF. The CDR3 DNA follows: TGTGCCAGCAGGCTCCCCGGGGTAGCAGCTAGCACAGATACGCAGTATTTT.

The gene calls are TRBV7-9 and TRBJ2-7, with D possibly being TRBD2 (5 bases). From germline, CDR1 is SEHNR and CDR2 FQNEAQ (reference sequence). With 2 bases removed from V and 2 bases from J, the gap between germline ends came to 13 bases. The CDR3 length is 15 residues. The CDR3 reads CASSLRGANTYEQYF. In nucleotides, the CDR3 is TGTGCCAGCAGCTTACGGGGAGCAAACACCTACGAGCAGTACTTC.

The chain links TRBV25-1 to TRBJ1-1; D is perhaps TRBD1 (5 bases). This CDR3 comprises 15 residues. Trimming shortened V by 5 bases and J by 4 bases, and 17 bases separated the two germline ends. The germline V gene has CDR1 MGHDK and CDR2 SYGVNS. The CDR3 reads CASSSQFSGSTEAFF. CDR3 in DNA: TGTGCCAGCAGTTCCCAATTTTCAGGGAGCACTGAAGCTTTCTTT.

The rearrangement links TRBV4-3 to TRBJ2-2; no definite D call. CDR1 is LGHNA, CDR2 YSLEER, per germline. V was cut by 3 bases and J by 1 base, with 12 bases left in between. The length of the CDR3 is 16 residues. CDR3 region: CASSQAPHLNTGELFF. Written as DNA, the CDR3 is TGCGCCAGCAGCCAGGCCCCGCACCTGAACACCGGGGAGCTGTTTTTT.

V usage is TRBV24-1 and J usage is TRBJ2-7, with TRBD1 as a possible D gene (5 bases). The CDR3 runs to 14 residues. Trimming removed 4 bases from V and 4 bases from J, with 13 bases in between. Germline CDR1 and CDR2: KGHDR and SFDVKD. As DNA, the CDR3 is TGTGCCACCAGTGAGTCCAGGGCCCCTTACGAGCAGTACTTC. It is translated as CATSESRAPYEQYF.

This sequence joins TRBV19 and TRBJ1-3; D ambiguous. The CDR3 is 16 residues long. The germline gives CDR1 LNHDA, CDR2 SQIVND (reference sequence). V lost 1 base and J lost 0, with 10 bases in between. CDR3 sequence reads: CASSIAQVHSGNTIYF. As DNA, the CDR3 is TGTGCCAGTAGTATAGCCCAGGTGCACTCTGGAAACACCATATATTTT.

The chain links TRBV5-1 to TRBJ1-2; D remains unclear. The germline CDR1 and CDR2 sequences are SGHRS and YFSETQ. Trimming pared 0 bases from V and 8 bases from J, leaving 8 bases between. The CDR3 totals 12 residues. Here the CDR3 DNA reads TGCGCCAGCAGCTTGGATTTCGAAGGCTACACCTTC. It is translated as CASSLDFEGYTF.

The CDR3 bases are TGTGCCAGCACCCCCACTATGCAGGGACGCGGCTACACCTTC. Residues: CASTPTMQGRGYTF. The V call is TRBV6-5, the J call TRBJ1-2; tentative D call: TRBD1 (5 bases). The ends were cut back, 7 bases at V and 8 bases at J, with 20 bases in the middle. Germline CDR1 is MNHEY and CDR2 is SVGAGI. The CDR3 loop spans 14 amino acids.

The chain couples TRBV5-1 to TRBJ2-7, with a possible D match to TRBD1 (5 bases). V was pared by 3 bases and J by 3 bases, with 10 bases between. CDR1 SGHRS and CDR2 YFSETQ come from the germline V gene. The CDR3 spans 13 residues. CDR3 sequence reads: CASSYDRDYEQYF. The CDR3 DNA follows: TGCGCCAGCAGCTACGACAGAGACTACGAGCAGTACTTC.